A single sample is the source of the 20 T cell receptor beta chains below, sequenced in a study of vaccination effects on CD4 cells after COVID-19 (dated by TCRdb to 2022 to 2024). These receptors have no known antigen. Receptor amplification or capture employed the immunoSEQ multiplex PCR assay. The table comes from immuneACCESS by way of TCRdb, which keeps in-frame sequences with V and J called. Part of the clones is missing from these tables; in studies checked, under half for an unresolved V gene and the rest for unknown reasons. For this sample the table gives 52,000 or so clones, of which 55% to 75% were detected only once. The ten largest clones take up around 17% of the sample. In the ViraFEST assay, PBMC were stimulated with viral peptide pools, and antigen-specific CD4+ T cell clonotypes were then identified by expansion using TCR sequencing. After around ten days of culture, CD4+ T cells were isolated with the EasySep CD4+ T cell isolation kit. The absence of prior SARS-CoV-2 infection in healthy vaccine recipients was confirmed by negative nucleocapsid antibodies before and after vaccination.

The material was CD4+ T cells from PBMCs cultured with SARS-CoV-2 spike peptides, obtained before COVID-19 vaccination. According to the study, the label for this sample's cell subset or site signals: SARS-CoV-2 spike overlapping peptide pool stimulation. The origin of the receptors is a human donor who received a COVID-19 vaccine.

The chain employs TRBV4-1 and TRBJ2-3; 7 nucleotides agree with TRBD1. Germline CDR1 MGHRA, CDR2 YSYEKL. The CDR3 is made up of 17 amino acids. The V gene end was trimmed by 1 base and the J gene end by 2 bases; junction bases not matched to a gene: 9. Written as DNA, the CDR3 is TGCGCCAGCAGCCAAGCTGGGGGACAGAGGGTCACAGATACGCAGTATTTT. Amino acid sequence: CASSQAGGQRVTDTQYF.

The V gene is TRBV3-1 (or the pseudogene TRBV3-2), the J gene TRBJ1-2, with 11 bases matching TRBD1. The germline CDR1 and CDR2 sequences are LGHDT and YNNKEL (reference sequence). V shed 5 bases and J 6 bases; nucleotides not matched to a gene: 8. The CDR3 is 15 amino acids. The CDR3 loop is CASSNRTGGTNGYTF. The CDR3 nucleotides are TGTGCCAGCAGCAATCGGACAGGGGGCACTAATGGCTACACCTTC.

J is TRBJ2-3 and V is TRBV19; tentatively, D is TRBD2 (5 bases). The germline gives CDR1 LNHDA, CDR2 SQIVND (reference sequence). CDR3 length: 15 amino acids. V was trimmed by 3 bases and J by 0 bases, leaving 10 bases between them. For the CDR3, the DNA is TGTGCCAGTAGTATGGGCGGGCCGAGCACAGATACGCAGTATTTT. This codes for CASSMGGPSTDTQYF.

The V call is TRBV6-5, the J call TRBJ2-1; the match to TRBD1 covers 8 bases. Germline V gene lookup returns CDR1 MNHEY and CDR2 SVGAGI. Unmatched junction bases numbered 1, after V lost 2 bases and J lost 7 bases. The CDR3 totals 13 residues. The CDR3 DNA sequence: TGTGCCAGCAGTTACCACAGGGGGAATGAGCAGTTCTTC. Encoded protein: CASSYHRGNEQFF.

This clone has only a few counts. The chain links TRBV20-1 to TRBJ2-5, with D hard to call. Germline V gene sequence: CDR1 DFQATT, CDR2 SNEGSKA (reference sequence). This CDR3 spans 9 amino acids. This CDR3 reads CSAQETQYF. The CDR3 DNA reads TGCAGCGCACAAGAGACCCAGTACTTC.

The rearrangement uses TRBV28 and TRBJ1-2; 9 bases are a match to TRBD1. Germline trimming cut 6 bases from V and 4 bases from J; bases unmatched to any gene: 12. The V gene's germline CDR1 is MDHEN and CDR2 SYDVKM. This CDR3 region has 16 residues. In DNA, the CDR3 is TGTGCCAGCAGCCTCCGTTACAGGGGGCTAGCCTATGGCTACACCTTC. The encoded protein is CASSLRYRGLAYGYTF.

This clone was seen just once. The chain joins TRBV2 to TRBJ2-7, with D unclear. Per the germline V gene, CDR1 is SNHLY and CDR2 is FYNNEI. This CDR3 contains 15 residues. V lost 3 bases and J lost 3, with 15 bases in between. The CDR3 region is CASSESRVFIYEQYF. CDR3 DNA: TGTGCCAGCAGTGAGAGCAGAGTATTTATCTACGAGCAGTACTTC.

The chain employs TRBV30 and TRBJ2-7, with D perhaps matching TRBD2 (6 bases). Looked up from germline, CDR1 is GTSNPN and CDR2 is SVGIG (reference sequence). With 0 bases removed from V and 1 base from J, the gap between germline ends came to 13 bases. This CDR3 contains 15 residues. DNA of the CDR3: TGTGCCTGGAGTGTACGTCTTAGCGGATCCTACGAGCAGTACTTC. It specifies CAWSVRLSGSYEQYF.

This clone was seen only once. The chain is built from TRBV6-6 and TRBJ1-2, with D possibly TRBD1 on 6 matching bases. Germline lookup yields CDR1 MNHNY and CDR2 SVGAGI (reference sequence). CDR3 length: 14 residues. The germline V and J ends were trimmed by 4 bases and 7 bases, with 16 bases remaining between them. The CDR3 here is CASSLGTNPLGYTF. In DNA, the CDR3 is TGTGCCAGCAGTTTGGGGACAAATCCTCTTGGCTACACCTTC.

J is TRBJ2-1 and V is TRBV4-3; unclear D gene. Germline V gene sequence: CDR1 LGHNA, CDR2 YSLEER. Trimming pared 4 bases from V and 0 bases from J, leaving 4 bases between. The CDR3 extends over 13 amino acids. Written as DNA, the CDR3 is TGCGCCAGCAGCCGGGGCTCCTACAATGAGCAGTTCTTC. This gives the protein CASSRGSYNEQFF.

This clone was recorded once. This chain connects TRBV4-3 to TRBJ1-2; TRBD1 is a possible D gene (6 bases). V shed 0 bases and J shed 4 bases, with 12 bases lying between them. Per the germline V gene, CDR1 is LGHNA and CDR2 is YSLEER. CDR3 length: 15 residues. The CDR3 sequence: CASSQDQGWAYGYTF. The DNA of the CDR3 is TGCGCCAGCAGCCAAGATCAGGGGTGGGCCTATGGCTACACCTTC.

The chain couples TRBV5-1 to TRBJ2-2; D unclear. Germline assignment: CDR1 SGHRS and CDR2 YFSETQ. Trimming took 4 bases from V and 4 from J, leaving 14 bases between them. CDR3 length equals 15 residues. The CDR3 region has the DNA TGCGCCAGCAGCACGACAAGGACGGGCACCGGGGAGCTGTTTTTT. This translates into CASSTTRTGTGELFF.

This clone has just one count. The chain is built from TRBV5-1 and TRBJ1-1, with 9 bases fitting TRBD1. Unmatched junction bases numbered 4, after V lost 3 bases and J lost 4 bases. Germline V gene lookup returns CDR1 SGHRS and CDR2 YFSETQ. The CDR3 spans 14 residues. The CDR3 protein is CASSYDRGGTEAFF. DNA of the CDR3: TGCGCCAGCAGCTACGACAGGGGGGGCACTGAAGCTTTCTTT.

The chain is built from TRBV5-1 and TRBJ2-7; TRBD2 agrees at 11 bases. V was clipped by 4 bases and J by 4 bases; unmatched bases: 4. The CDR3 has 14 residues. Germline values: CDR1 SGHRS, CDR2 YFSETQ. The CDR3 sequence: CASSPLAGEYEQYF. In nucleotides, the CDR3 is TGCGCCAGCAGCCCACTAGCGGGAGAATACGAGCAGTACTTC.

The chain is built from TRBV4-2 and TRBJ2-1; D call uncertain. The ends were cut back, 0 bases at V and 0 bases at J, with 6 bases in the middle. Germline CDR1 is LGHNA and CDR2 is YNFKEQ. The CDR3 is 15 amino acids. In DNA form, the CDR3 reads TGTGCCAGCAGCCAAGACCGGAGCTCCTACAATGAGCAGTTCTTC. It yields the protein CASSQDRSSYNEQFF.

This clone turned up a few times. The J gene is TRBJ2-7, the V gene TRBV7-2; the D is unclear. CDR1 and CDR2 (germline): SGHTA, FQGNSA. Trimming took off 1 base at V and 2 bases at J, with 9 bases between the two ends. The CDR3 runs 14 residues. The CDR3 nucleotides read TGTGCCAGCAGCTTAGGTGGCTTGACCTACGAGCAGTACTTC. Protein: CASSLGGLTYEQYF.

This sequence joins TRBV19 and TRBJ1-4, with D perhaps TRBD1 (5 bases). Looked up from germline, CDR1 is LNHDA and CDR2 is SQIVND (reference sequence). This CDR3 contains 14 residues. Trimming took off 5 bases at V and 4 bases at J, with 11 bases between the two ends. CDR3 bases: TGTGCCAGTAGTTTCGGGACCGTTAATGAAAAACTGTTTTTT. The encoded protein is CASSFGTVNEKLFF.

The chain is built from TRBV6-5 and TRBJ2-1; TRBD1 matches 7 bases. Germline V gene lookup returns CDR1 MNHEY and CDR2 SVGAGI. Trimming took 5 bases from V and 6 from J; bases not matched to a gene: 10. The CDR3 extends over 15 amino acids. In DNA form, the CDR3 reads TGTGCCAGCAGTCCACCGGGGACAGTTCGCAATGAGCAGTTCTTC. This translates into CASSPPGTVRNEQFF.

The rearrangement uses TRBV3-1 (or the pseudogene TRBV3-2) and TRBJ1-1; D is possibly TRBD1 (6 bases). Per the germline V gene, CDR1 is LGHDT and CDR2 is YNNKEL (reference sequence). The CDR3 contains 14 residues. The ends were cut back, 3 bases at V and 5 bases at J, with 13 bases in the middle. DNA for the CDR3: TGTGCCAGCAGCCAGGAAGTCAGGGGAACTGAAGCTTTCTTT. This translates into CASSQEVRGTEAFF.

This clone was detected a few times. The chain joins TRBV7-2 to TRBJ2-3; the D gene is possibly TRBD2 (5 bases). CDR1 and CDR2 (germline): SGHTA, FQGNSA. Trimming stripped 2 bases from V and 3 bases from J, with 9 bases between. The CDR3 runs 14 residues. CDR3 sequence reads: CASSLSRGTDTQYF. CDR3 DNA sequence: TGTGCCAGCAGCTTATCCCGGGGAACAGATACGCAGTATTTT.